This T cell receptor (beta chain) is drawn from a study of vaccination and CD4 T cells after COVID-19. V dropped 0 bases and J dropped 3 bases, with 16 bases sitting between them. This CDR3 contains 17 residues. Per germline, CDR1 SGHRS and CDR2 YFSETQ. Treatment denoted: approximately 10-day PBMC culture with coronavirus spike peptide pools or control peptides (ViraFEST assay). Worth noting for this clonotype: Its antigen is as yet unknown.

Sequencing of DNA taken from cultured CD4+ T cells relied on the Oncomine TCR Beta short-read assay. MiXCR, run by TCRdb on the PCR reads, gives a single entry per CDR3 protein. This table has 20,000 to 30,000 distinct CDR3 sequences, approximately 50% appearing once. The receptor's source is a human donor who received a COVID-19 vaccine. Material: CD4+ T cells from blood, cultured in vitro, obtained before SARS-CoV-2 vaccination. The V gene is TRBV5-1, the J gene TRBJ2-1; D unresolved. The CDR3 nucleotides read TGCGCCAGCAGCTTGGGGTTTGCCAGAAAACTCTACAATGAGCAGTTCTTC. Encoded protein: CASSLGFARKLYNEQFF.